One and the same sample provided the 14 T cell receptor beta chains below, sequenced in a study of control samples from healthy donors and cancer patients. Clones were read by immunoSEQ multiplex PCR, and TCRdb kept only the in-frame ones, dropping some. Found here are 100,000 to 150,000 clones, around 90% of them singletons; the top ten hold roughly 2.7%. Sequenced: blood. The receptors were gathered from a man aged 18 to 29 in good health.

The chain has TRBV3-1 (or the pseudogene TRBV3-2) and TRBJ2-2; 7 nucleotides line up with TRBD2. Germline V lookup: CDR1 LGHDT, CDR2 YNNKEL (reference sequence). The J segment lost 6 bases and the V segment lost 4 bases, leaving 11 bases of the junction unmatched. The CDR3 totals 16 residues. CDR3 nucleotide sequence: TGTGCCAGCAGCCGACTGGGACTACATAGTTCCGGGGAGCTGTTTTTT. It is translated as CASSRLGLHSSGELFF.

The chain couples TRBV2 to TRBJ2-3; 9 bases are shared with TRBD1. With 5 bases clipped from V and 1 base from J, the junction kept 7 bases outside the gene matches. The germline V gene has CDR1 SNHLY and CDR2 FYNNEI. The CDR3 contains 16 residues. CDR3 nucleotide sequence: TGTGCCAGCAGTTTGCGGACAGGGGTACGCACAGATACGCAGTATTTT. This encodes CASSLRTGVRTDTQYF.

The table lists this clone with a count of one. The V call is TRBV28, the J call TRBJ2-1; unclear D gene. CDR1 MDHEN and CDR2 SYDVKM come from the germline V gene. This CDR3 has 12 amino acids. The ends were cut back, 3 bases at V and 4 bases at J, with 4 bases in the middle. This CDR3 reads CASSFLYNEQFF. CDR3 DNA sequence: TGTGCCAGCAGTTTCTTATACAATGAGCAGTTCTTC.

V usage is TRBV4-1 and J usage is TRBJ1-5; D is unresolved. V lost 4 bases to trimming and J lost 6 bases, with 10 bases between them. The CDR3 is 13 amino acids. Germline V CDR1 and CDR2: MGHRA, YSYEKL. Here the CDR3 reads CASSLTAGQPQHF. DNA for the CDR3: TGCGCCAGCAGCCTAACCGCGGGTCAGCCCCAGCATTTT.

There are a few counts of this clone. The V and J genes are TRBV6-4 and TRBJ2-3; 15 bases map to TRBD2. Germline V lookup: CDR1 MRHNA, CDR2 SNTAGT. V was pared by 0 bases and J by 1 base, with 2 bases of the junction left unmatched. CDR3 size: 18 residues. As DNA, the CDR3 is TGTGCCAGCAGTGACTCTTGGACTAGCGGGGGGGGCACAGATACGCAGTATTTT. Translated: CASSDSWTSGGGTDTQYF.

The gene calls are TRBV29-1 and TRBJ2-2; TRBD1 aligns across 10 bases. The CDR3 length is 14 residues. The germline V gene has CDR1 SQVTM and CDR2 ANQGSEA. V dropped 7 bases and J dropped 2; count of bases not matched to a gene: 4. CDR3 in amino acids: CSGGQGVNTGELFF. The CDR3 DNA is TGCAGCGGCGGACAGGGGGTAAACACCGGGGAGCTGTTTTTT.

This clone appeared a single time. This chain connects TRBV24-1 to TRBJ2-3, with D maybe TRBD2 (5 bases). Germline values: CDR1 KGHDR, CDR2 SFDVKD. There are 11 residues in the CDR3. The ends were cut back, 7 bases at V and 6 bases at J, with 7 bases in the middle. The CDR3 sequence: CATSPGDTQYF. The CDR3 region has the DNA TGTGCCACCAGCCCGGGGGATACGCAGTATTTT.

The V and J genes are TRBV29-1 and TRBJ2-3, with D tentatively TRBD2 (7 bases). Trimming left V 0 bases short and J 2 bases short, with 12 bases between. The CDR3 totals 15 residues. Germline lookup yields CDR1 SQVTM and CDR2 ANQGSEA. The CDR3 DNA sequence: TGCAGCGTTGAAGATCCGGGGGGCCCCACAGATACGCAGTATTTT. Its protein product is CSVEDPGGPTDTQYF.

The V gene is TRBV28, the J gene TRBJ1-3, with D unresolved. The CDR3 has 16 residues. V lost 2 bases and J lost 4, with 15 bases in between. From germline, CDR1 is MDHEN and CDR2 SYDVKM. The DNA for the CDR3 is TGTGCCAGCAGTTTAAACCCCCGAACAACCGGAAACACCATATATTTT. It specifies CASSLNPRTTGNTIYF. Using reference TRBV28 and TRBJ1-3 for the parts outside the CDR3, the full variable domain is DVKVTQSSRYLVKRTGEKVFLECVQDMDHENMFWYRQDPGLGLRLIYFSYDVKMKEKGDIPEGYSVSREKKERFSLILESASTNQTSMYLCASSLNPRTTGNTIYFGEGSWLTVV.

This chain joins TRBV4-1 and TRBJ1-6; 7 bases fit TRBD1. V was clipped by 10 bases and J by 5 bases; unmatched bases: 8. Germline V gene sequence: CDR1 MGHRA, CDR2 YSYEKL. The CDR3 totals 14 residues. The DNA for the CDR3 is TGCGCCACCGCCGGGACAGCCAATAATTCACCCCTCCACTTT. The encoded protein is CATAGTANNSPLHF.

The chain combines TRBV11-3 with TRBJ2-3; TRBD2 might be the D (6 bases). The germline CDR1 and CDR2 sequences are SGHNT and YENEEA. Trimming cost V 1 base and J 5 bases, with 10 bases left between them. The length of the CDR3 is 14 residues. CDR3 residues: CASSLVREQDTQYF. Here the CDR3 DNA reads TGTGCCAGCAGCTTAGTTCGGGAGCAAGATACGCAGTATTTT.

The chain recombines TRBV19 with TRBJ2-3; D might be TRBD2 (5 bases). The V and J ends lost 5 bases and 3 bases respectively, with 15 bases between them. Germline V gene lookup returns CDR1 LNHDA and CDR2 SQIVND (reference sequence). This CDR3 region has 15 residues. CDR3 in amino acids: CASSSPGSGTDTQYF. The CDR3 bases are TGTGCCAGTAGTTCTCCGGGGTCGGGAACAGATACGCAGTATTTT.

This chain uses TRBV2 with TRBJ2-2, with 9 bases identical to TRBD1. After removal of 3 bases from V and 12 bases from J, the junction contained 8 bases not matched to a gene. The CDR3 consists of 14 residues. The V gene's germline CDR1 is SNHLY and CDR2 FYNNEI. CDR3 nucleotides: TGTGCCAGCAGTGAGGAGGGGACAGGGATTAAGCTGTTTTTT. Its translation: CASSEEGTGIKLFF. Full variable domain (rest looked up from reference TRBV2 and TRBJ2-2): EPEVTQTPSHQVTQMGQEVILRCVPISNHLYFYWYRQILGQKVEFLVSFYNNEISEKSEIFDDQFSVERPDGSNFTLKIRSTKLEDSAMYFCASSEEGTGIKLFFGEGSRLTVL.

This sequence joins TRBV5-1 and TRBJ2-6, with TRBD1 as a possible D gene (5 bases). Germline-derived CDR1 and CDR2 are SGHRS and YFSETQ. Trimming stripped 0 bases from V and 1 base from J, with 8 bases between. This CDR3 is 16 amino acids long. The DNA for the CDR3 is TGCGCCAGCAGCTTGGGACAGCCATCTGGGGCCAACGTCCTGACTTTC. It codes for CASSLGQPSGANVLTF.